A selection of T cell receptor beta chains follows, all from one sample in a study of technical replicates of blood from several donors. The protocol was immunoSEQ multiplex PCR, while the TCRdb copy is restricted to in-frame clones and leaves out a portion. This sample has roughly 80,000 clones, with 70% to 90% found just once. The sequenced sample was T cells isolated from PBMCs. Source of these receptors: a human donor in good health. Both conserved end residues are part of each CDR3. Fields, in order: clone size, D gene, J gene, V gene, CDR3 DNA, CDR3 protein. A D gene is named only where the DNA matches it firmly. Not all rows give a size; the values are once, few, many and, for expanded clones, a class.

clone_size: few; d_call: TRBD2; j_call: TRBJ2-2; v_call: TRBV9; cdr3_nt: TGTGCCAGCAGAACTGGACTAGCGGGAGTAAGCGGGGAGCTGTTTTTT; cdr3_aa: CASRTGLAGVSGELFF
clone_size: NA; d_call: TRBD2; j_call: TRBJ2-7; v_call: TRBV27; cdr3_nt: TGTGCCACTAGCGGAGGACATTACGAGCAGTACTTC; cdr3_aa: CATSGGHYEQYF
clone_size: NA; d_call: TRBD2; j_call: TRBJ2-7; v_call: TRBV2; cdr3_nt: TGTGCCAGCAGTGAAGGTCTAGCGGGACATGTGCAGTACTTC; cdr3_aa: CASSEGLAGHVQYF
clone_size: NA; d_call: NA; j_call: TRBJ1-1; v_call: TRBV7-8; cdr3_nt: TGTGCCAGCAGTGGTGACATGAACACTGAAGCTTTCTTT; cdr3_aa: CASSGDMNTEAFF
clone_size: NA; d_call: TRBD2; j_call: TRBJ2-7; v_call: TRBV10-3; cdr3_nt: TGTGCCATCAGTGGGACTAGCGGGATCTACGAGCAGTACTTC; cdr3_aa: CAISGTSGIYEQYF
clone_size: NA; d_call: TRBD2; j_call: TRBJ2-5; v_call: TRBV10-3; cdr3_nt: TGTGCCATCAGTGAAGGGGAGGGAGAGACCCAGTACTTC; cdr3_aa: CAISEGEGETQYF
clone_size: NA; d_call: TRBD2; j_call: TRBJ2-1; v_call: TRBV30; cdr3_nt: TGTGCCTTTAGCGGGAGGGCTAGAAATGAGCAGTTCTTC; cdr3_aa: CAFSGRARNEQFF
clone_size: once; d_call: TRBD1; j_call: TRBJ1-2; v_call: TRBV5-1; cdr3_nt: TGCGCCAGCAGCCCAGGAACAGGGGTATATGGCTACACCTTC; cdr3_aa: CASSPGTGVYGYTF
clone_size: NA; d_call: TRBD1; j_call: TRBJ1-1; v_call: TRBV11-2; cdr3_nt: TGTGCCAGCAGCCCGCTGGACAGGGTTATCGGGAGTCCTCAAGCTTTCTTT; cdr3_aa: CASSPLDRVIGSPQAFF
clone_size: NA; d_call: TRBD2; j_call: TRBJ2-7; v_call: TRBV30; cdr3_nt: TGTGCCTGGAGTGAAGGGACTACCTACGAGCAGTACTTC; cdr3_aa: CAWSEGTTYEQYF
clone_size: NA; d_call: NA; j_call: TRBJ1-2; v_call: TRBV10-3; cdr3_nt: TGTGCCATCAGTGAGTTTGGAGAGGATGGCTACACCTTC; cdr3_aa: CAISEFGEDGYTF
clone_size: NA; d_call: NA; j_call: TRBJ1-5; v_call: TRBV19; cdr3_nt: TGTGCCAGTAGTGCCGTAGATCAGCCCCAGCATTTT; cdr3_aa: CASSAVDQPQHF
clone_size: NA; d_call: NA; j_call: TRBJ2-1; v_call: TRBV7-3; cdr3_nt: TGTGCCAGCAGCCTGGGACTTACTTACAATGAGCAGTTCTTC; cdr3_aa: CASSLGLTYNEQFF
clone_size: NA; d_call: TRBD2; j_call: TRBJ2-3; v_call: TRBV10-1; cdr3_nt: TGCGCCAGCAGTGAGTGGATGCAGCGGGATAGGATTACGCAGTATTTT; cdr3_aa: CASSEWMQRDRITQYF
clone_size: NA; d_call: TRBD1; j_call: TRBJ2-7; v_call: TRBV9; cdr3_nt: TGTGCCAGCTCTAAGGGGACAGGGGTCCACGAGCAGTACTTC; cdr3_aa: CASSKGTGVHEQYF
clone_size: NA; d_call: NA; j_call: TRBJ2-2; v_call: TRBV14; cdr3_nt: TGTGCCAGCAGCCTAGCAAACAGGGTAGACGGGGAGCTGTTTTTT; cdr3_aa: CASSLANRVDGELFF
clone_size: NA; d_call: TRBD1; j_call: TRBJ2-2; v_call: TRBV29-1; cdr3_nt: TGCAGCGTTGGGGGACAGGGGAGTGGCACCGGGGAGCTGTTTTTT; cdr3_aa: CSVGGQGSGTGELFF
clone_size: NA; d_call: TRBD1; j_call: TRBJ1-5; v_call: TRBV30; cdr3_nt: TGTGCCTGGAGTCTTACAACAGGGGGTCAGCCCCAGCATTTT; cdr3_aa: CAWSLTTGGQPQHF
clone_size: NA; d_call: TRBD1; j_call: TRBJ2-7; v_call: TRBV19; cdr3_nt: TGTGCCAGTAGTAAGGGACAGTACTACGAGCAGTACTTC; cdr3_aa: CASSKGQYYEQYF
clone_size: few; d_call: NA; j_call: TRBJ1-1; v_call: TRBV5-4; cdr3_nt: TGTGCCAGCAGTTATCCCAGGGCGAACACTGAAGCTTTCTTT; cdr3_aa: CASSYPRANTEAFF
clone_size: NA; d_call: TRBD2; j_call: TRBJ2-7; v_call: TRBV6-4; cdr3_nt: TGTGCCAGCAGCGCCAGAGTTGGCCACACTAGCGGCTCCTACGAGCAGTACTTC; cdr3_aa: CASSARVGHTSGSYEQYF
clone_size: NA; d_call: NA; j_call: TRBJ1-1; v_call: TRBV10-3; cdr3_nt: TGTGCCATCTTAAGCGACACTGAAGCTTTCTTT; cdr3_aa: CAILSDTEAFF
clone_size: NA; d_call: TRBD2; j_call: TRBJ2-7; v_call: TRBV11-3; cdr3_nt: TGTGCCAGCAGCCCCGTAGCGGGAGCGACCTACGAGCAGTACTTC; cdr3_aa: CASSPVAGATYEQYF
clone_size: NA; d_call: NA; j_call: TRBJ1-3; v_call: TRBV6-5; cdr3_nt: TGTGCCAGCAGCCTACAAGGGGTATCTGGAAACACCATATATTTT; cdr3_aa: CASSLQGVSGNTIYF
clone_size: NA; d_call: NA; j_call: TRBJ1-1; v_call: TRBV7-9; cdr3_nt: TGTGCCAGCAGCGCTAGCGCTGAAGCTTTCTTT; cdr3_aa: CASSASAEAFF
clone_size: NA; d_call: NA; j_call: TRBJ1-5; v_call: TRBV5-6; cdr3_nt: TGTGCCAGCAGCTGGGGCCTGAGTCAGCCCCAGCATTTT; cdr3_aa: CASSWGLSQPQHF
clone_size: NA; d_call: TRBD1; j_call: TRBJ2-3; v_call: TRBV10-3; cdr3_nt: TGTGCCATCAGTGAGTCGACAGGGGGTGCAGATACGCAGTATTTT; cdr3_aa: CAISESTGGADTQYF